The rows below give T cell receptor beta chains drawn from one sample of a study of T cells in Graves' hyperthyroidism and ophthalmopathy. MiXCR, run by TCRdb on the multiplex PCR reads, gives a single entry per CDR3 protein. The table shows about 610,000 distinct CDR3 sequences, with around 42% occurring only once. The sample was peripheral blood or thyroid tissue (not recorded which). Receptors were obtained from a young woman with Graves' hyperthyroidism. Both conserved end residues are part of each CDR3. The D gene is left open where the match is weak. Only part of the rows carry a size: once, few, many, or a class if the clone is expanded.

>NA|TRBJ1-2|TRBD1|15|TRBV15
TGTGCCACCAGCAGAGTAGAAGGGGGCTTCTATGGCTACACCTTC
CATSRVEGGFYGYTF
>many|TRBJ1-6|TRBD1|15|TRBV7-2
TGTGCCAGCAGCCCTCAGACAGGGTGGAATTCACCCCTCCACTTT
CASSPQTGWNSPLHF
>NA|TRBJ2-7|NA|14|TRBV25-1
TGTGCCAGCAGTGAATCGGCGGCCTCCTACGAGCAGTACTTC
CASSESAASYEQYF
>few|TRBJ2-2|TRBD2|17|TRBV6-5
TGTGCCAGCAGTTCTCTACGGACTAGCGGGGACACCGGGGAGCTGTTTTTT
CASSSLRTSGDTGELFF
>many|TRBJ1-1|NA|13|TRBV19
TGTGCCAGTAGTATTTTTACGGGACAAGAAGCTTTCTTT
CASSIFTGQEAFF
>many|TRBJ1-5|NA|12|TRBV12-3/TRBV12-4
TGTGCCAGCAGTTTTTACCGACAGCCCCAGCATTTT
CASSFYRQPQHF
>NA|TRBJ2-5|NA|14|TRBV10-1
TGCGCCAGCAGTGAGTCTAGCTTCCAAGAGACCCAGTACTTC
CASSESSFQETQYF
>NA|TRBJ2-7|NA|14|TRBV10-3
TGTGCCATCAGTGCGGCCGGCAGCTCCTACGAGCAGTACTTC
CAISAAGSSYEQYF
>few|TRBJ1-5|NA|15|TRBV4-3
TGCGCCAGCAGCCAAGATAGAGGGGGGAGTCAGCCCCAGCATTTT
CASSQDRGGSQPQHF
>many|TRBJ2-5|NA|10|TRBV20-1
TGCAGTGCTAGTCAAGGGACCCAGTACTTC
CSASQGTQYF
>NA|TRBJ1-5|NA|13|TRBV15
TGTGCCACCAGCAGTGGAAGGTTACAGCCCCAGCATTTT
CATSSGRLQPQHF
>NA|TRBJ1-2|NA|11|TRBV20-1
TGCAGTGCCGGGGGGAGCTATGGCTACACCTTC
CSAGGSYGYTF
>NA|TRBJ1-3|TRBD1|15|TRBV20-1
TGCAGTGCTAGAGATCCAGGGGGCTATGGCTACACCATATATTTT
CSARDPGGYGYTIYF
>NA|TRBJ2-5|TRBD2|15|TRBV7-8
TGTGCCAGCAGCCCACTAGCGGGAGTTGAGGAGACCCAGTACTTC
CASSPLAGVEETQYF
>NA|TRBJ1-6|NA|15|TRBV20-1
TGCAGTGCTAGGGGGGGGAACACCTATAATTCACCCCTCCACTTT
CSARGGNTYNSPLHF
>NA|TRBJ1-5|TRBD1|12|TRBV2
TGTGCGAGCAGGGGGACCAATCAGCCCCAGCATTTT
CASRGTNQPQHF
>NA|TRBJ1-5|TRBD1|14|TRBV10-3
TGTGCCATCAATCCGGGACAGGGCGATCAGCCCCAGCATTTT
CAINPGQGDQPQHF
>NA|TRBJ2-2|TRBD2|15|TRBV6-4
TGTGCCGGCAGTGAGGCTAGCGGGGAGTCCGGGGAGCTGTTTTTT
CAGSEASGESGELFF
>many|TRBJ2-7|TRBD1|15|TRBV12-3/TRBV12-4
TGTGCCAGCACCTTAACACAGGGGGGCGGCTACGAGCAGTACTTC
CASTLTQGGGYEQYF
>many|TRBJ2-2|NA|16|TRBV6-6
TGTGCCAGCAGTTACTCGACTCGGAAAATATTCGGGGAGCTGTTTTTT
CASSYSTRKIFGELFF
>NA|TRBJ2-5|NA|14|TRBV19
TGTGCCAGTAGTATAAGCCCGCCAGGGGAGACCCAGTACTTC
CASSISPPGETQYF
>once|TRBJ1-2|NA|16|TRBV15
TGTGCCACCAGCAGAGCGATTGGGATCGCTAACTATGGCTACACCTTC
CATSRAIGIANYGYTF
>few|TRBJ2-1|TRBD2|15|TRBV24-1
TGTGCCACCAGTGTCAGCGGGAGCGCTCTTAATGAGCAGTTCTTC
CATSVSGSALNEQFF
>NA|TRBJ1-2|TRBD1|14|TRBV5-1
TGCGCCAGCAGCTGGGACAGGGCTGGAGGAGGCTACACCTTC
CASSWDRAGGGYTF
>once|TRBJ1-4|TRBD1|14|TRBV6-6
TGTGCCAGCAGCCGGGGACAGGGGGAGGAAAAACTGTTTTTT
CASSRGQGEEKLFF
>many|TRBJ2-7|NA|13|TRBV7-3
TGTGCCAGCAGCCGGGACGGGGAGGACGAGCAGTACTTC
CASSRDGEDEQYF